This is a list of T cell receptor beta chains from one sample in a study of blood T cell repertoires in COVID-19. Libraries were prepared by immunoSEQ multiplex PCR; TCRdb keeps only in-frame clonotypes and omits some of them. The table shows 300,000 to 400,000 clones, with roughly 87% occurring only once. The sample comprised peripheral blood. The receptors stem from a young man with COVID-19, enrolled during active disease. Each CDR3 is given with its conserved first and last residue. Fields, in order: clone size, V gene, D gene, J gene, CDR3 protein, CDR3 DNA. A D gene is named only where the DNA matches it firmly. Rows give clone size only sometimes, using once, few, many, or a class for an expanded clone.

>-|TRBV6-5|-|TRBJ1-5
CASSWAGVNQPQHF
TGTGCCAGCAGTTGGGCAGGGGTCAATCAGCCCCAGCATTTT
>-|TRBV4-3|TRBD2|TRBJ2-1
CASSQTSGGNNEQFF
TGCGCCAGCAGCCAAACTAGCGGGGGGAACAATGAGCAGTTCTTC
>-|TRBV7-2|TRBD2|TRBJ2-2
CASSLVVGGGANTGELFF
TGTGCCAGCAGCTTAGTGGTCGGCGGGGGAGCGAACACCGGGGAGCTGTTTTTT
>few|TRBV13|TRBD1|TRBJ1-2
CASSLRDRIFLGYTF
TGTGCCAGCAGCTTAAGGGACAGGATATTCTTGGGCTACACCTTC
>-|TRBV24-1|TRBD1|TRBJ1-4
CATSGTGAHEKLFF
TGTGCCACCAGCGGGACAGGGGCGCATGAAAAACTGTTTTTT
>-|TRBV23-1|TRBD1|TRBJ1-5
CASSHPGQGGNQPQHF
TGCGCCAGCAGTCACCCCGGACAGGGAGGCAATCAGCCCCAGCATTTT
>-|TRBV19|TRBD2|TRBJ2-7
CASSGGLGFSYEQYF
TGTGCCAGTAGTGGCGGACTAGGGTTTAGCTACGAGCAGTACTTC
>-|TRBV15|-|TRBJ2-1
CATSRDLISGIPQFYNEQFF
TGTGCCACCAGCAGAGATTTGATAAGCGGCATTCCCCAATTCTACAATGAGCAGTTCTTC
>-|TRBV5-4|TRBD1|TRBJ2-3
CASSLGRNRGSDTQYF
TGTGCCAGCAGCTTGGGTCGTAACAGGGGATCAGATACGCAGTATTTT
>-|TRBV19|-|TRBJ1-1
CASSGGAGTEAFF
TGTGCCAGTTCGGGGGGGGCGGGAACTGAAGCTTTCTTT
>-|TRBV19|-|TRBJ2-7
CASSIARGTRPYEQYF
TGTGCCAGTAGTATAGCCAGGGGAACTCGTCCCTACGAGCAGTACTTC
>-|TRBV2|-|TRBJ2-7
CASSDRVMGFEQYF
TGTGCCAGCAGTGACAGGGTTATGGGGTTCGAGCAGTACTTC
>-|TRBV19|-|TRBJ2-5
CASSIFAGETQYF
TGTGCCAGTAGTATCTTTGCCGGAGAGACCCAGTACTTC
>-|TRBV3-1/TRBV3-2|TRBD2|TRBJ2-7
CASSQMTSGAYEQYF
TGTGCCAGCAGCCAAATGACTAGCGGAGCCTACGAGCAGTACTTC
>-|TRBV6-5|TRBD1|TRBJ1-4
CASSLTGVPSEKLFF
TGTGCCAGCAGCCTCACAGGGGTCCCTAGTGAAAAACTGTTTTTT
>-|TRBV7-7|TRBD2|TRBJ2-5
CASSPVGGKRQETQYF
TGTGCCAGCAGCCCGGTGGGGGGGAAGAGGCAAGAGACCCAGTACTTC
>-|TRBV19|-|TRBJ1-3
CASSPYSGNTIYF
TGTGCCAGTAGTCCCTACTCTGGAAACACCATATATTTT
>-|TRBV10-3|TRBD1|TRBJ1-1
CAIRLTGASEAFF
TGTGCCATCAGGCTGACAGGGGCGAGTGAAGCTTTCTTT
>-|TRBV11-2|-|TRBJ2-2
CASRGGSGELFF
TGTGCCAGCAGGGGGGGTTCCGGGGAGCTGTTTTTT
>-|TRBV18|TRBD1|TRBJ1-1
CASSPPGTGVLNTEAFF
TGTGCCAGCTCACCACCCGGGACAGGGGTCCTGAACACTGAAGCTTTCTTT
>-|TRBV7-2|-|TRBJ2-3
CASSLKGPASTDTQYF
TGTGCCAGCAGCTTAAAGGGGCCAGCTAGCACAGATACGCAGTATTTT
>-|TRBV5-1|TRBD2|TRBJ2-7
CASSLGIAGTYEQYF
TGCGCCAGCAGCTTGGGAATAGCGGGGACCTACGAGCAGTACTTC
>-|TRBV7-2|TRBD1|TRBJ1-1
CASSLGRTGILGTEAFF
TGTGCCAGCAGCTTGGGTCGGACAGGGATTTTGGGCACTGAAGCTTTCTTT
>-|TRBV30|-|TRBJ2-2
CAWREGHNTGELFF
TGTGCCTGGAGAGAGGGACATAACACCGGGGAGCTGTTTTTT
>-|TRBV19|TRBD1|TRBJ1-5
CASNPPTGNNQPQHF
TGTGCCAGTAACCCCCCGACAGGGAACAATCAGCCCCAGCATTTT
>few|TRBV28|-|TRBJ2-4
CASSLRGQGPKNIQYF
TGTGCCAGCAGTCTCAGGGGCCAGGGTCCCAAAAACATTCAGTACTTC